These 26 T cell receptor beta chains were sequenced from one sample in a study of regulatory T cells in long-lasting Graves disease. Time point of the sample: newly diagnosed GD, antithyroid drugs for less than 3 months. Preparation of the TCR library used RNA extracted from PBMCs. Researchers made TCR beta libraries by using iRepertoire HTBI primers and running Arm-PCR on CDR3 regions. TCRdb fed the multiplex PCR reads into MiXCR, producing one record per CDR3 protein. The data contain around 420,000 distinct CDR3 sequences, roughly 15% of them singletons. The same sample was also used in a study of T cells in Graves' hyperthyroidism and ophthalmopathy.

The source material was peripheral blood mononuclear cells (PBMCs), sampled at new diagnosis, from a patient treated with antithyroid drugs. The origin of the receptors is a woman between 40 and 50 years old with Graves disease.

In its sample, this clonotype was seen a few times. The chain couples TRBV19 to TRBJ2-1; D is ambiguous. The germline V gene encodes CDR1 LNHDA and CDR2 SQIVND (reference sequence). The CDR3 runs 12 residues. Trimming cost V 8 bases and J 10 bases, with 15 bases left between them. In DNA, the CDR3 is TGTGCCAGTGGCCATGCCATCGGAGAGCAGTTCTTC. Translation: CASGHAIGEQFF.

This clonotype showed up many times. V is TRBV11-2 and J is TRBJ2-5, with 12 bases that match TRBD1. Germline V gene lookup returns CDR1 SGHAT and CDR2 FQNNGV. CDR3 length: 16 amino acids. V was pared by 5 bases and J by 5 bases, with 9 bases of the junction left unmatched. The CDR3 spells CASSPPGTGGGETQYF. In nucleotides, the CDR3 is TGTGCCAGCAGCCCCCCCGGGACAGGGGGCGGTGAGACCCAGTACTTC.

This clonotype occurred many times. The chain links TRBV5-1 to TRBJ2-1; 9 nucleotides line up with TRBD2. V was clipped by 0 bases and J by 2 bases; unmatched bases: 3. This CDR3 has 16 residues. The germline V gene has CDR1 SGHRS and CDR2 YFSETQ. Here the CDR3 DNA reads TGCGCCAGCAGCTTGGGGGCTAGCGGGACCTACAATGAGCAGTTCTTC. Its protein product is CASSLGASGTYNEQFF.

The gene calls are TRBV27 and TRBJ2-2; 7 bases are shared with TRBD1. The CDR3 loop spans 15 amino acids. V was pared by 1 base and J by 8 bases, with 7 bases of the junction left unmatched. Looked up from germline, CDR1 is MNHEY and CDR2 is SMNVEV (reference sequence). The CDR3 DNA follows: TGTGCCAGCAGTTTATGGTCAGGGGGTTTGGGGGAGCTGTTTTTT. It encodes CASSLWSGGLGELFF.

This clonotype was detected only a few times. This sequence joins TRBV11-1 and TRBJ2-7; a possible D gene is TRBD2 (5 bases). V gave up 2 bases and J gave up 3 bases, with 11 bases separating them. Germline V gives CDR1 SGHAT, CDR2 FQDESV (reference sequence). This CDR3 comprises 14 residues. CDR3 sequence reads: CASSLSSGVYEQYF. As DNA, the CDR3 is TGTGCCAGCAGCTTAAGTTCCGGGGTCTACGAGCAGTACTTC.

For the CDR3, the DNA is TGTGCCAGCAGCCCCAGGGTGGGTGGGGAGCTGTTTTTT. Translation gives CASSPRVGGELFF. The chain couples TRBV6-1 to TRBJ2-2, with D perhaps matching TRBD1 (5 bases). Per germline, CDR1 MNHNS and CDR2 SASEGT. This CDR3 is built from 13 residues. Trimming took off 6 bases at V and 8 bases at J, with 13 bases between the two ends.

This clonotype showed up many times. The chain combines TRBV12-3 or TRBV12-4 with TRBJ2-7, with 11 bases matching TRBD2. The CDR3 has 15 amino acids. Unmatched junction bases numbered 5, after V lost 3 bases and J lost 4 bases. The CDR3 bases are TGTGCCAGCAGTTTTAGCTCTAGCGGGAGGTACGAGCAGTACTTC. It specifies CASSFSSSGRYEQYF.

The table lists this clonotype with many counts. The CDR3 nucleotides read TGTGCCAGCAGCGTAGAGCCCCCCGGGTTGATGCTGGATACGCAGTATTTT. Protein: CASSVEPPGLMLDTQYF. V and J are TRBV9 and TRBJ2-3; D gene ambiguous. The V end was cut by 0 bases, the J end by 6 bases, with 20 bases between. The CDR3 runs 17 residues. In germline, CDR1 is SGDLS, CDR2 YYNGEE.

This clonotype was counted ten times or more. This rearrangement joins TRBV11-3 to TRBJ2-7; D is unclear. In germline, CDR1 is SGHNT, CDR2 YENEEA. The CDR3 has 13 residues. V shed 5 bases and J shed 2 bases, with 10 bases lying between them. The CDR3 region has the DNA TGTGCCAGCAGCCCCGCCGCCGCCTACGAGCAGTACTTC. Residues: CASSPAAAYEQYF.

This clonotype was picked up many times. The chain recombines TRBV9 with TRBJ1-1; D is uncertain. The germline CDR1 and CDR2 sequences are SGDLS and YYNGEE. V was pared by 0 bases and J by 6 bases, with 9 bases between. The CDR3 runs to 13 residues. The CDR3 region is CASSVAEFSEAFF. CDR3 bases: TGTGCCAGCAGCGTAGCTGAGTTCTCTGAAGCTTTCTTT.

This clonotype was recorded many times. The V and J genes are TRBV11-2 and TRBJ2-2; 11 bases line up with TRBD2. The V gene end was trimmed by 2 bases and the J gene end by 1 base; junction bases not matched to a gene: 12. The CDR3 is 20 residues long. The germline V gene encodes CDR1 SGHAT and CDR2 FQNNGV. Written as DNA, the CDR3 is TGTGCCAGCAGCTTATCCCAAGGAGGGCTAGCGGGAGGGAACACCGGGGAGCTGTTTTTT. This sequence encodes CASSLSQGGLAGGNTGELFF.

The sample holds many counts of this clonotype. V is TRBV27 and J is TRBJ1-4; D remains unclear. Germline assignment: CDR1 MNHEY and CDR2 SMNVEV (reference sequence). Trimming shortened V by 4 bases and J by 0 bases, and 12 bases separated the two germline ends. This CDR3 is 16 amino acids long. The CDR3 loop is CASSSLGGATNEKLFF. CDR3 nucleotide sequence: TGTGCCAGCAGTTCTTTAGGCGGTGCAACTAATGAAAAACTGTTTTTT.

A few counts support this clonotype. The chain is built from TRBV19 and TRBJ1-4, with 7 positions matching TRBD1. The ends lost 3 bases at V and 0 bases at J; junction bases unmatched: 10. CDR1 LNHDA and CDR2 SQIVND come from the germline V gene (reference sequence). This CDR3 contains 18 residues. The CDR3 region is CASSIYQGDHSTNEKLFF. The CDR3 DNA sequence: TGTGCCAGTAGTATCTATCAGGGGGACCACTCAACTAATGAAAAACTGTTTTTT.

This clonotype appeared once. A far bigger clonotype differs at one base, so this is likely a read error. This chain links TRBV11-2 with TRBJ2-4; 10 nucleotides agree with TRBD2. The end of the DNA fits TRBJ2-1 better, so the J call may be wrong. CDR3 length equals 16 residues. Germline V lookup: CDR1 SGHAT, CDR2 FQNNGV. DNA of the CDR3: TGTGCCAGCAGCCCTGCAACTAGCGGGATGTCGGTTGAGCAGTTCTTC. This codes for CASSPATSGMSVEQFF.

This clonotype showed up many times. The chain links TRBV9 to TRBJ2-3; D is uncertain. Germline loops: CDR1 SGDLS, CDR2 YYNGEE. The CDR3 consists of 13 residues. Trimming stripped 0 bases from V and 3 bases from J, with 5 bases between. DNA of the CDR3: TGTGCCAGCAGCGTAGCGTGGACAGATACGCAGTATTTT. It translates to CASSVAWTDTQYF.

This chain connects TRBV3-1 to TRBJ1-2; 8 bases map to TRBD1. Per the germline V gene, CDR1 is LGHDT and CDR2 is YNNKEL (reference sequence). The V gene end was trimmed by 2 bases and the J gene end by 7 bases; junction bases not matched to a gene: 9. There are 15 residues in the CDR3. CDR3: CASSQSTGAAGGYTF. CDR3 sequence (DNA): TGTGCCAGCAGCCAATCGACAGGGGCCGCCGGTGGCTACACCTTC.

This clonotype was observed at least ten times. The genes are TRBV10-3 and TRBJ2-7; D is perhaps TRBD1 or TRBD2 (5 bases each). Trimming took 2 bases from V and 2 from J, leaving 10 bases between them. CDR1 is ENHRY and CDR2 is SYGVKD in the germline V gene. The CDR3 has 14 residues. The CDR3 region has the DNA TGTGCCATCAGTGAGGGGACGGCTACCTACGAGCAGTACTTC. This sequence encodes CAISEGTATYEQYF.

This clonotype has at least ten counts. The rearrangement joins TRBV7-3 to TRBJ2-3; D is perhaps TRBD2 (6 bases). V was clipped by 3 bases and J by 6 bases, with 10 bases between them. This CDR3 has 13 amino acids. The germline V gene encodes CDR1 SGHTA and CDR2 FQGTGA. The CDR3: CASSFGSHDTQYF. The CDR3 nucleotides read TGTGCCAGCAGCTTCGGGAGTCACGATACGCAGTATTTT. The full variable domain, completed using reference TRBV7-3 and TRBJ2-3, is GAGVSQTPSNKVTEKGKYVELRCDPISGHTALYWYRQSLGQGPEFLIYFQGTGAADDSGLPNDRFFAVRPEGSVSTLKIQRTERGDSAVYLCASSFGSHDTQYFGPGTRLTVL.

The CDR3 DNA follows: TGTGCCAGCAGCCCCCAGGGGGGATCCGAGCAGTACTTC. Translated: CASSPQGGSEQYF. The rearrangement joins TRBV3-1 to TRBJ2-7, with a possible D match to TRBD1 (7 bases). Germline V gene sequence: CDR1 LGHDT, CDR2 YNNKEL (reference sequence). V was trimmed by 4 bases and J by 6 bases, leaving 13 bases between them. The CDR3 consists of 13 residues.

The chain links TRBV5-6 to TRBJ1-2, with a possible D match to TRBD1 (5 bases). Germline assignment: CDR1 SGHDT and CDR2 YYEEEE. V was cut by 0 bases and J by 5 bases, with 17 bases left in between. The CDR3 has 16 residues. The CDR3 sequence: CASSLVGREITYGYTF. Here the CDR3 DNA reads TGTGCCAGCAGCTTGGTTGGCAGGGAAATCACTTATGGCTACACCTTC.

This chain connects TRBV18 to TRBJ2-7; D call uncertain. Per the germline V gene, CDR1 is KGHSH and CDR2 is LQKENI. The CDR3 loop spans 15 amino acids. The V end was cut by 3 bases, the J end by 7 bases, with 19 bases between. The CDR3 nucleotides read TGTGCCAGCTCACCGGCCAGTAACCGGGCCAAAGAGCAGTACTTC. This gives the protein CASSPASNRAKEQYF.

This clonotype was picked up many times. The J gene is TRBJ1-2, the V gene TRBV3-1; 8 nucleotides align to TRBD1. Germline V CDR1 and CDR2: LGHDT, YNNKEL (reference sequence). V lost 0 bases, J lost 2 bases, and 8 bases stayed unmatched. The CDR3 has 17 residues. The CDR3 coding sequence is TGTGCCAGCAGCCAAGAGGAGGGACAGGCCTTGAACTATGGCTACACCTTC. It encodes CASSQEEGQALNYGYTF.

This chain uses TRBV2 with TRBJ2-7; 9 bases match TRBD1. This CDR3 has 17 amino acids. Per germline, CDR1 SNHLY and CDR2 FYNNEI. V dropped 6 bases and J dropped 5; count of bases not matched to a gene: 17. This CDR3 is CASSQVGSGQGPHEQYF. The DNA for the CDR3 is TGTGCCAGCAGCCAAGTTGGTTCGGGACAGGGCCCCCACGAGCAGTACTTC. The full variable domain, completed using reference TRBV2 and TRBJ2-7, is EPEVTQTPSHQVTQMGQEVILRCVPISNHLYFYWYRQILGQKVEFLVSFYNNEISEKSEIFDDQFSVERPDGSNFTLKIRSTKLEDSAMYFCASSQVGSGQGPHEQYFGPGTRLTVT.

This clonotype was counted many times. The CDR3 DNA follows: TGTGCCAGCAGTTCCGGGACTCTTGGTCTTGGGTTCTTC. Translated, it gives CASSSGTLGLGFF. The V gene is TRBV27, the J gene TRBJ2-1; a weak D match, TRBD2 (6 bases). V gave up 4 bases and J gave up 15 bases, with 19 bases separating them. Germline V gene sequence: CDR1 MNHEY, CDR2 SMNVEV (reference sequence). The CDR3 contains 13 residues.

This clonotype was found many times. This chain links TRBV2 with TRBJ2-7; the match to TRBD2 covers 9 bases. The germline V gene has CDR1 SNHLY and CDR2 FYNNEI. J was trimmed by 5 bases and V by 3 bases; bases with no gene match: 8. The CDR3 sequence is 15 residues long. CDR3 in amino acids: CASSELVAGVHEQYF. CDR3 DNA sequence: TGTGCCAGCAGTGAGTTGGTAGCGGGAGTCCACGAGCAGTACTTC.

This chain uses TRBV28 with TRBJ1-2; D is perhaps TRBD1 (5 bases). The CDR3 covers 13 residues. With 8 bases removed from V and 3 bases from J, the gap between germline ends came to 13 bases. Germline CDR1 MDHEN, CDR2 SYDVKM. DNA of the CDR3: TGTGCCAGCGGAGGGGTAACTGACTATGGCTACACCTTC. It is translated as CASGGVTDYGYTF.